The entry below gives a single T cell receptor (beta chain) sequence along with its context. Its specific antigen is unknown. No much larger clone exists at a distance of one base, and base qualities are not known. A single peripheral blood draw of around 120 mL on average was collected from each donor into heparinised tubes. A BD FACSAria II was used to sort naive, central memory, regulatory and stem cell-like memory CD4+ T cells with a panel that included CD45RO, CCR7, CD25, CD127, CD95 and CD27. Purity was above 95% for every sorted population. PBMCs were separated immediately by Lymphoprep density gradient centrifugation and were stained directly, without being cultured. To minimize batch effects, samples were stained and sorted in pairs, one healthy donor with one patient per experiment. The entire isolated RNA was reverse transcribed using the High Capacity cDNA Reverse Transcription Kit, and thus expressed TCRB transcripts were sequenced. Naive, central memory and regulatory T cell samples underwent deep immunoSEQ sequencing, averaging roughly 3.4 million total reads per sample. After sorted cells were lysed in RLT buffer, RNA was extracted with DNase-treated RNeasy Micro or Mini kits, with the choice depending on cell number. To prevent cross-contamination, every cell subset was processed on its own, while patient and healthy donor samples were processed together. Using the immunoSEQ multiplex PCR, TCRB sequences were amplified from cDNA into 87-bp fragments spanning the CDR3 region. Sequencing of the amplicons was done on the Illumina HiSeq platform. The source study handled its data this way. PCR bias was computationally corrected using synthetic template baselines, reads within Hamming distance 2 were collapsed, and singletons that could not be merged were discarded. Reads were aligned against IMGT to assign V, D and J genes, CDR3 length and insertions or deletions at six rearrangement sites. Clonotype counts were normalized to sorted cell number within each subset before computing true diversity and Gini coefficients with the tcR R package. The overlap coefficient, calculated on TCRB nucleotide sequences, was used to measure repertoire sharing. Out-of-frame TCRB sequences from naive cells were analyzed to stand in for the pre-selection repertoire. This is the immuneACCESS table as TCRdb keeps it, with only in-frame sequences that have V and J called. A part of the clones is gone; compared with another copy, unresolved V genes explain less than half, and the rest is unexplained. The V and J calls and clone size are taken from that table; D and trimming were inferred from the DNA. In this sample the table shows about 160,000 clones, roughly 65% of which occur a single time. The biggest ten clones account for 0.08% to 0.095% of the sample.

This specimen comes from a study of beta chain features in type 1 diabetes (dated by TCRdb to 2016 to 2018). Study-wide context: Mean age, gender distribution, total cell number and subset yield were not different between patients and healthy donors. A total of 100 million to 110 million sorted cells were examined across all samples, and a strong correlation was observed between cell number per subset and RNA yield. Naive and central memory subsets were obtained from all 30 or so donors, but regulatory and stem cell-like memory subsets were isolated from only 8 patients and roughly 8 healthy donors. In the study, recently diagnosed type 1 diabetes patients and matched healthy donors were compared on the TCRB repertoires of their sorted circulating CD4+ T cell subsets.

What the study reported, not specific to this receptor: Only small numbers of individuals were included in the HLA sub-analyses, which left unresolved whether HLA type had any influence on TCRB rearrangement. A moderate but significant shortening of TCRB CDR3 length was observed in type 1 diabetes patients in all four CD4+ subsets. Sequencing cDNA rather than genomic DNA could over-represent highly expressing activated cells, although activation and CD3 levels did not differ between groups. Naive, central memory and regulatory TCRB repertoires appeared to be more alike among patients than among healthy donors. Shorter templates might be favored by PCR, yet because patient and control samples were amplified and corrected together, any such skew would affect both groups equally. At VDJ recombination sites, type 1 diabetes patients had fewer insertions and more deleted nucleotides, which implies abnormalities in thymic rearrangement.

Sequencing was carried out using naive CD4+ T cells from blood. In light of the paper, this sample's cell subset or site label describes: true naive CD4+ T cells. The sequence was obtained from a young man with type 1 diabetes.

For the CDR3, the sequence is CASSQEGRGREQFF. The DNA is as follows: TGCGCCAGCAGCCAAGAGGGCAGGGGGCGAGAGCAGTTCTTC. The receptor chain draws on TRBV4-3 and TRBJ2-1, and 8 junction bases match TRBD1. According to the germline V gene, CDR1 reads LGHNA and CDR2 reads YSLEER. Including the terminal cysteine and phenylalanine, the CDR3 comprises 14 residues. Only the CDR3 part of the read is kept: 42 bases, read in frame from the first base. Clipping removes 0 bases from V and 10 bases from J, with 5 as the unmatched junction base count.